These T cell receptor beta chains were read from a single sample in a study of T-cell memory formation after mild COVID-19. TCRdb re-analysed the 5' RACE reads in MiXCR, keeping a single row per CDR3 protein. The repertoire holds over 55,000 distinct CDR3 sequences, around a tenth seen once, with roughly 1.2% in the top ten. The sequencing sample was made of PBMCs or a T cell subset sorted from them (not recorded which). The receptors were sampled from a man aged 18 to 30 who had mild COVID-19 (a few samples of this study predate the infection). Cell type and time point are not known. Both conserved end residues are part of each CDR3. A D gene is named only where the DNA matches it firmly. Where a row states a size, it is once, few, many or the class of an expanded clone; other rows omit it.

d_call	v_call	j_call	clone_size	cdr3_aa	cdr3_nt
NA	TRBV7-2	TRBJ1-2	few	CASSFESGVGYTF	TGTGCCAGCAGCTTCGAGTCAGGGGTAGGCTACACCTTC
NA	TRBV6-6	TRBJ2-3	many	CASSYRGRTSYTQYF	TGTGCCAGCTCCTACCGTGGGCGTACGAGCTATACGCAGTATTTT
TRBD1	TRBV12-5	TRBJ2-3	NA	CASGSRTGADTQYF	TGTGCTAGTGGTTCGCGGACAGGGGCAGATACGCAGTATTTT
TRBD1	TRBV5-1	TRBJ2-1	many	CASSFGDRGQDEQFF	TGCGCCAGCAGCTTTGGGGACAGGGGGCAGGATGAGCAGTTCTTC
TRBD2	TRBV7-3	TRBJ2-1	many	CASSLMAGGSYNEQFF	TGTGCCAGCAGCTTAATGGCGGGGGGCTCCTACAATGAGCAGTTCTTC
NA	TRBV7-9	TRBJ1-2	NA	CASSFEPRDYGYTF	TGTGCCAGCAGCTTCGAGCCAAGGGACTATGGCTACACCTTC
NA	TRBV29-1	TRBJ1-2	few	CSVGGPGTGDGYTF	TGCAGCGTTGGGGGGCCAGGGACGGGTGATGGCTACACCTTC
TRBD1	TRBV20-1	TRBJ1-2	NA	CSARGTGGNGYTF	TGCAGTGCTAGGGGGACAGGGGGCAATGGCTACACCTTC
TRBD2	TRBV6-2/TRBV6-3	TRBJ2-5	many	CASSYRPWTSLGETQYF	TGTGCCAGCAGTTACCGACCTTGGACTAGCCTCGGGGAGACCCAGTACTTC
NA	TRBV5-1	TRBJ1-2	few	CASRDGPRGGYTF	TGCGCCAGCAGGGACGGACCGAGAGGGGGCTACACCTTC
TRBD1	TRBV7-3	TRBJ2-2	NA	CASGQGANTGELFF	TGTGCCAGCGGACAGGGGGCGAACACCGGGGAGCTGTTTTTT
NA	TRBV29-1	TRBJ2-3	many	CSVSRTDTQYF	TGCAGCGTTTCTCGCACAGATACGCAGTATTTT
NA	TRBV20-1	TRBJ2-5	medium-sized	CSAGRGARETQYF	TGCAGTGCCGGACGGGGGGCGCGGGAGACCCAGTACTTC
NA	TRBV7-2	TRBJ1-2	NA	CASSLGYDYGYTF	TGTGCCAGCAGCTTAGGATACGACTATGGCTACACCTTC
TRBD1	TRBV5-1	TRBJ2-3	few	CASSFGAGGKAADTQYF	TGCGCCAGCAGCTTCGGGGCAGGGGGAAAGGCTGCAGATACGCAGTATTTT
NA	TRBV7-2	TRBJ1-1	few	CASSPRARNTEAFF	TGTGCCAGCAGCCCTAGAGCGAGGAACACTGAAGCTTTCTTT
NA	TRBV29-1	TRBJ1-2	NA	CSAQGDGYTF	TGCAGCGCCCAGGGTGATGGCTACACCTTC
NA	TRBV4-3	TRBJ1-6	few	CASSQGLPNDNSPLHF	TGCGCCAGCAGCCAAGGGTTGCCTAACGATAATTCACCCCTCCACTTT
NA	TRBV5-1	TRBJ2-7	NA	CASSVEGTTTYEQYF	TGCGCCAGCAGCGTTGAGGGGACGACAACCTACGAGCAGTACTTC
NA	TRBV12-3/TRBV12-4	TRBJ2-6	many	CASTTYSSGANVLTF	TGTGCCAGCACCACCTATAGCTCTGGGGCCAACGTCCTGACTTTC
NA	TRBV2	TRBJ1-6	NA	CASSDLSSESPLHF	TGTGCCAGCAGTGATCTCAGCTCAGAATCACCCCTCCACTTT
TRBD1	TRBV18	TRBJ2-1	NA	CASSRAGTGGNEQFF	TGTGCCAGCTCACGGGCCGGGACAGGGGGCAATGAGCAGTTCTTC
TRBD1	TRBV2	TRBJ1-5	few	CASRGQSNQPQHF	TGTGCCAGCAGGGGACAGTCCAATCAGCCCCAGCATTTT
NA	TRBV2	TRBJ2-7	NA	CASSGGYEQYF	TGTGCCAGCAGTGGGGGTTACGAGCAGTACTTC
TRBD2	TRBV11-2	TRBJ2-3	NA	CASSLVALAGGTDTQYF	TGTGCCAGCAGCTTAGTGGCCCTAGCGGGGGGCACAGATACGCAGTATTTT
NA	TRBV7-2	TRBJ2-3	NA	CASSTRRDTQYF	TGTGCCAGCAGCACGCGCCGAGATACGCAGTATTTT
NA	TRBV28	TRBJ2-5	NA	CASSFGGGYQETQYF	TGTGCCAGCAGTTTCGGCGGGGGCTACCAAGAGACCCAGTACTTC
TRBD1	TRBV10-3	TRBJ1-6	few	CAAKGQGDSPLHF	TGTGCCGCCAAGGGACAGGGCGATTCACCCCTCCACTTT
NA	TRBV7-6	TRBJ1-1	NA	CASSSQELNTEAFF	TGTGCCAGCAGCTCCCAGGAGTTGAACACTGAAGCTTTCTTT
NA	TRBV20-1	TRBJ2-5	NA	CSARGDASPETQYF	TGCAGTGCTAGGGGTGACGCTTCGCCGGAGACCCAGTACTTC